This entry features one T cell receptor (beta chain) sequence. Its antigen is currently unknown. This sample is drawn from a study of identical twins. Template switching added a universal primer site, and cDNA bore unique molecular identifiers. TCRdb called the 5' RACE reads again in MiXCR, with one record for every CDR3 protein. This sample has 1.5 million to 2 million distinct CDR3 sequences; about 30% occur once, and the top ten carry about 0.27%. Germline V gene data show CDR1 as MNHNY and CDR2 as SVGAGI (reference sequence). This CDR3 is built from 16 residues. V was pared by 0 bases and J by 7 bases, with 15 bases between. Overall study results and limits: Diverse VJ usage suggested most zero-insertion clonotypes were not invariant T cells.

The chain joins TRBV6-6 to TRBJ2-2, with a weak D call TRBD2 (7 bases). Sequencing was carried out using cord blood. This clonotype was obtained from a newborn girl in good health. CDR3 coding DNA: TGTGCCAGCAGTTACTCCCGGGGGGCAGAAATCGGGGAGCTGTTTTTT. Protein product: CASSYSRGAEIGELFF.